This record concerns one TCR beta chain sequence. Its matching antigen is unknown. The sample has other DNA sequences that encode this CDR3 too. This CDR3 spans 13 amino acids. The germline gives CDR1 SGDLS, CDR2 YYNGEE. The V and J ends lost 3 bases and 0 bases respectively, with 7 bases between them. This record comes from a study of shared clonotypes between healthy human individuals. Naive CD8 cells lacked CD45RO, underwent positive selection for CCR7 and left out terminally differentiated effector memory CD45RA+ cells. Study observations and caveats: Among donors, clonotype sharing was expected to be affected by sequencing depth. Sequencing of the sorted subsets was shown by rarefaction to be incomplete despite large depth.

Produced via immunoSEQ multiplex PCR; TCRdb's table is partial and in-frame only. The sample records some 2 million clones, roughly 94% being singletons. The chain uses TRBV9 and TRBJ2-7; D perhaps matches TRBD1 (6 bases). This clonotype originated in a man aged 18 to 30 in good health. The sequenced sample consisted of naive CD8+ T cells sorted from blood. The CDR3 is CASSGDNSYEQYF. CDR3 DNA: TGTGCCAGCAGCGGGGACAACTCCTACGAGCAGTACTTC.